Below, 10 T cell receptor beta chains from the same sample are listed, as sequenced in a study of T cells in Graves' hyperthyroidism and ophthalmopathy. Researchers amplified the TCR beta CDR3 regions from RNA transcripts. RT-PCR in the first round (using the HTBI primer set) targeted the TCR CDR3. TCRdb passed the multiplex PCR reads through MiXCR, listing each CDR3 protein once. The top ten clones hold about 8.9% of a sample with 800,000 or so distinct CDR3 sequences, more than 30% of them seen once. The sample was blood. The source of these receptors is a man aged 18 to 30 with Graves' hyperthyroidism.

The chain couples TRBV20-1 to TRBJ1-1, with D possibly being TRBD1 (5 bases). Trimming took off 7 bases at V and 1 base at J, with 16 bases between the two ends. There are 14 residues in the CDR3. Germline V gene lookup returns CDR1 DFQATT and CDR2 SNEGSKA (reference sequence). CDR3 DNA: TGCAGTGGAGGACACCGGAATAAGAACACTGAAGCTTTCTTT. Its translation is CSGGHRNKNTEAFF.

This clonotype was seen ten or more times. This sequence joins TRBV25-1 and TRBJ1-5; D remains ambiguous. CDR1 and CDR2 from the germline V gene are MGHDK and SYGVNS. Between the trimmed V and J ends, which lost 1 base and 4 bases, there was a span of 5 bases. The CDR3 is made up of 13 amino acids. CDR3 residues: CASSELQNQPQHF. The CDR3, as DNA: TGTGCCAGCAGTGAATTACAGAATCAGCCCCAGCATTTT.

The chain recombines TRBV7-8 with TRBJ2-2; perhaps D is TRBD1 or TRBD2 (5 bases each). The germline CDR1 and CDR2 sequences are SGHVS and FQNEAQ. CDR3 length: 14 amino acids. Trimming stripped 3 bases from V and 7 bases from J, with 12 bases between. CDR3 bases: TGTGCCAGCAGCTTCCTGGGGGTGGGCGGGGAGCTGTTTTTT. It translates to CASSFLGVGGELFF.

Details on this clonotype: A much larger clone differs by one base, so this may be a read error. V usage is TRBV24-1 and J usage is TRBJ2-2; no reliable D call. V lost 3 bases, J lost 4 bases, and 5 bases lay in between. This CDR3 has 13 residues. CDR1 is KGHDR and CDR2 is SFDVKD in the germline V gene. The CDR3 sequence: CATSDRSTGELFF. The CDR3 DNA reads as TGTGCCACCAGTGATCGGTCCACCGGGGAGCTGTTTTTT.

This clonotype has a count of ten or more. The chain uses TRBV29-1 and TRBJ2-5; a possible D gene is TRBD1 (6 bases). Germline values: CDR1 SQVTM, CDR2 ANQGSEA. There are 11 residues in the CDR3. Trimming removed 6 bases at V and 5 bases at J, with 10 bases between. The CDR3 nucleotides read TGCAGCGTGCACCAGGGGGAGACCCAGTACTTC. Protein sequence: CSVHQGETQYF.

About this clonotype itself: A much larger clone is a single base away; this may be a read error. The rearrangement links TRBV19 to TRBJ1-5; no definite D call. Germline CDR1 LNHDA, CDR2 SQIVND (reference sequence). Trimming took off 1 base at V and 1 base at J, with 5 bases between the two ends. The CDR3 is made up of 14 amino acids. The DNA for the CDR3 is TGTGCCAGTAGTATAGCGAAGAGCAATCAGCCCCAGCATTTT. Protein sequence: CASSIAKSNQPQHF. Using reference TRBV19 and TRBJ1-5 for the parts outside the CDR3, the full variable domain is DGGITQSPKYLFRKEGQNVTLSCEQNLNHDAMYWYRQDPGQGLRLIYYSQIVNDFQKGDIAEGYSVSREKKESFPLTVTSAQKNPTAFYLCASSIAKSNQPQHFGDGTRLSIL.

The genes are TRBV7-9 and TRBJ1-2; 7 nucleotides match TRBD1. Trimming removed 6 bases from V and 7 bases from J; junction bases left unmatched: 17. Germline V gene lookup returns CDR1 SEHNR and CDR2 FQNEAQ (reference sequence). The CDR3 has 16 amino acids. The CDR3 reads CASRFLTNGDSFGYTF. Written as DNA, the CDR3 is TGTGCCAGCAGGTTCCTAACAAACGGGGACAGCTTTGGCTACACCTTC. Drawing the rest from reference TRBV7-9 and TRBJ1-2, the complete variable domain is DTGVSQNPRHKITKRGQNVTFRCDPISEHNRLYWYRQTLGQGPEFLTYFQNEAQLEKSRLLSDRFSAERPKGSFSTLEIQRTEQGDSAMYLCASRFLTNGDSFGYTFGSGTRLTVV.

This clonotype was seen ten or more times. The genes are TRBV15 and TRBJ1-4; TRBD1 is a possible D gene (6 bases). Germline lookup yields CDR1 LNHNV and CDR2 YYDKDF (reference sequence). The CDR3 has 14 amino acids. V lost 6 bases, J lost 0 bases, and 8 bases lay in between. The CDR3 here is CATSRTATNEKLFF. CDR3 in DNA: TGTGCCACCAGTAGGACAGCAACTAATGAAAAACTGTTTTTT.

The gene calls are TRBV2 and TRBJ2-5, with 8 bases matching TRBD1. Germline-derived CDR1 and CDR2 are SNHLY and FYNNEI. V lost 5 bases, J lost 9 bases, and 11 bases stayed unmatched. The CDR3 has 14 residues. The CDR3 DNA reads as TGTGCCAGCAGTTATTCCGGACAGGGACGGGCCCAGTACTTC. Amino acids: CASSYSGQGRAQYF. Using reference TRBV2 and TRBJ2-5 for the parts outside the CDR3, the full variable domain is EPEVTQTPSHQVTQMGQEVILRCVPISNHLYFYWYRQILGQKVEFLVSFYNNEISEKSEIFDDQFSVERPDGSNFTLKIRSTKLEDSAMYFCASSYSGQGRAQYFGPGTRLLVL.

The chain carries TRBV10-3 and TRBJ1-6; a weak D match, TRBD1 (5 bases). This CDR3 spans 16 amino acids. The germline V gene encodes CDR1 ENHRY and CDR2 SYGVKD. V lost 10 bases and J lost 7, with 23 bases in between. CDR3 sequence (DNA): TGTGCCAGCACCCGACAAAGGGGACGGGAAAATTCACCCCTCCACTTT. Its protein is CASTRQRGRENSPLHF.